The clone carrying this T cell receptor beta chain was counted a few times. The sample comes from a study of blood T cell repertoires in COVID-19. Generated by immunoSEQ multiplex PCR, the TCRdb table keeps only in-frame clones and is missing some. The sample contains approximately 97,000 clones, around 90% of which appear only once. Germline V lookup: CDR1 LGHDT, CDR2 YNNKEL (reference sequence). J lost 4 bases, V lost 0 bases, and 8 bases had no gene match. CDR3 length: 17 residues. Sequencing input: peripheral blood. The J gene is TRBJ2-1, the V gene TRBV3-1 (or the pseudogene TRBV3-2); TRBD2 aligns across 8 bases. The receptor was derived from a woman between 50 and 59 years old with COVID-19, enrolled during active disease. This CDR3 is CASSQDWAGGLYNEQFF. The CDR3 nucleotides read TGTGCCAGCAGCCAAGATTGGGCGGGGGGATTATACAATGAGCAGTTCTTC.